This T cell receptor beta chain was retrieved from a study of T cells in localized non-small cell lung cancer. The study, taken as a whole, reports: Longer overall survival was linked to higher blood T cell density. Clonality of T cells reached its maximum in uninvolved adjacent lung, surpassing tumor. Across samples, adjacent lung featured a median roughly 61 of the top 100 tumor clones.

Remarks on this clone: No antigen is known for it.

The method was immunoSEQ multiplex PCR; TCRdb's version includes in-frame clones alone and lacks a portion of them. There are around 40,000 clones in the sample; around nine tenths occur only once, and about 2.6% lies in the top ten. V lost 4 bases, J lost 4 bases, and 6 bases stayed unmatched. Germline CDR1 reads SQVTM; CDR2 reads ANQGSEA. CDR3 length: 14 amino acids. The sample consisted of peripheral blood, taken before any cancer treatment. The TCR sequence derives from a female donor older than 55 with stage I squamous cell lung carcinoma. The chain joins TRBV29-1 to TRBJ1-5, with 8 bases that match TRBD1. DNA for the CDR3: TGCAGCGTTGGGGCAGGGGGCGGTAATCAGCCCCAGCATTTT. This sequence encodes CSVGAGGGNQPQHF.